The 21 T cell receptor beta chains in this list originate from one sample, sequenced in a study of cytomegalovirus exposure and HLA in healthy donors. PCR amplification relied on 60 Vbeta primers (plus 13 Jbeta primers). Libraries were prepared by immunoSEQ multiplex PCR; TCRdb keeps only in-frame clonotypes and omits some of them. The sample shows about 160,000 clones, about 80% of them seen only once. Sequenced sample: PBMCs. The receptor set was obtained from a man aged 25 to 45 in good health and CMV-seronegative.

Turning to this clone: The sample contains more than one DNA sequence encoding this CDR3. The rearrangement uses TRBV6-1 and TRBJ2-1; tentatively, D is TRBD2 (5 bases). Trimming took off 0 bases at V and 8 bases at J, with 17 bases between the two ends. Germline V gene data show CDR1 as MNHNS and CDR2 as SASEGT. This CDR3 has 16 amino acids. CDR3 DNA sequence: TGTGCCAGCAGTGAAGCGCAACAGAGGGTGTTGGATGAGCAGTTCTTC. Its translation is CASSEAQQRVLDEQFF.

V and J are TRBV9 and TRBJ2-7; D is possibly TRBD1 (6 bases). Germline CDR1 SGDLS, CDR2 YYNGEE. V lost 4 bases and J lost 5, with 13 bases in between. The CDR3 has 13 residues. In DNA form, the CDR3 reads TGTGCCAGCAGCTCAGGACAGCTCCACGAGCAGTACTTC. Encoded protein: CASSSGQLHEQYF.

The chain is built from TRBV7-6 and TRBJ2-3; TRBD1 might be the D (6 bases). Germline V gives CDR1 SGHVS, CDR2 FNYEAQ. The CDR3 has 15 residues. Trimming took 5 bases from V and 6 from J, leaving 18 bases between them. DNA for the CDR3: TGTGCCAGCAGCCCGGGACAAATCGCCGGCGATACGCAGTATTTT. It is translated as CASSPGQIAGDTQYF.

J is TRBJ2-5 and V is TRBV27; TRBD2 is a possible D gene (6 bases). V lost 2 bases and J 5 bases, leaving 12 bases between the germline ends. Germline V gene sequence: CDR1 MNHEY, CDR2 SMNVEV (reference sequence). This CDR3 is 14 amino acids long. Written as DNA, the CDR3 is TGTGCCAGCAGTTTAGGAGGGGAGCAGGAGACCCAGTACTTC. Amino acids: CASSLGGEQETQYF.

The rearrangement links TRBV2 to TRBJ2-7, with 8 nucleotides matching TRBD1. Germline loops: CDR1 SNHLY, CDR2 FYNNEI. The CDR3 is 13 amino acids. With 4 bases clipped from V and 5 bases from J, the junction kept 4 bases outside the gene matches. The CDR3 DNA sequence: TGTGCCAGCAGTGGGCAGGGGGCAGACGAGCAGTACTTC. Translation gives CASSGQGADEQYF.

V gene TRBV19 combines with J gene TRBJ2-7, with TRBD1 identical over 10 bases. The ends lost 3 bases at V and 2 bases at J; junction bases unmatched: 4. The germline V gene encodes CDR1 LNHDA and CDR2 SQIVND (reference sequence). CDR3 length equals 15 residues. The CDR3 region is CASSIPGQGTYEQYF. CDR3 in DNA: TGTGCCAGTAGTATTCCGGGACAGGGGACCTACGAGCAGTACTTC.

As concerns this clone: Within the sample, other DNA sequences also encode this same CDR3. This chain uses TRBV20-1 with TRBJ2-7; D unresolved. This CDR3 region has 11 residues. CDR1 DFQATT and CDR2 SNEGSKA come from the germline V gene (reference sequence). V lost 0 bases to trimming and J lost 3 bases, with 3 bases between them. CDR3 region: CSARDSYEQYF. Written as DNA, the CDR3 is TGCAGTGCTAGAGACAGCTACGAGCAGTACTTC.

This clone was counted a few times. J is TRBJ2-7 and V is TRBV19, with 8 bases aligning to TRBD1. After removal of 8 bases from V and 6 bases from J, the junction contained 15 bases not matched to a gene. This CDR3 spans 15 amino acids. CDR1 is LNHDA, CDR2 SQIVND, per germline (reference sequence). CDR3 nucleotides: TGTGCCAGTGGCACCCCCCAGGGGGCGGTCGGCGAGCAGTACTTC. Its protein product is CASGTPQGAVGEQYF.

As concerns this clone: A junction end diverges from the germline sequence, so it may reflect a read error. At the DNA level, this CDR3 is encoded by other sequences in the same sample as well. The rearrangement uses TRBV7-3 and TRBJ2-1; maybe TRBD1 (6 bases). Germline V gene lookup returns CDR1 SGHTA and CDR2 FQGTGA. This CDR3 spans 16 amino acids. The chain's CDR3 is CASSLNQGSSYNEQFF. CDR3 DNA sequence: TGCGCCAGCAGCTTAAATCAGGGGTCCTCCTACAATGAGCAGTTCTTC.

The V and J genes are TRBV5-1 and TRBJ1-5; D is perhaps TRBD1 (6 bases). The V gene's germline CDR1 is SGHRS and CDR2 YFSETQ. The CDR3 is 15 amino acids. V gave up 2 bases and J gave up 5 bases, with 14 bases separating them. CDR3 loop: CASSFARGADQPQHF. For the CDR3, the DNA is TGCGCCAGCAGCTTTGCCCGGGGGGCCGATCAGCCCCAGCATTTT.

This sequence joins TRBV6-4 and TRBJ1-2; 9 nucleotides agree with TRBD1. Germline V gene data show CDR1 as MRHNA and CDR2 as SNTAGT. Trimming took 4 bases from V and 5 from J; bases not matched to a gene: 2. The CDR3 contains 13 residues. Here the CDR3 DNA reads TGTGCCAGCAGTGCGACAGGGGGTTATGGCTACACCTTC. Amino acids: CASSATGGYGYTF.

The rearrangement links TRBV29-1 to TRBJ1-6; weak D call: TRBD1 (6 bases). V dropped 4 bases and J dropped 10 bases, with 14 bases sitting between them. From germline, CDR1 is SQVTM and CDR2 ANQGSEA. This CDR3 region has 13 residues. This chain's CDR3 is CSVGVGAESPLHF. The CDR3 coding sequence is TGCAGCGTTGGTGTGGGGGCAGAATCACCCCTCCACTTT.

This sequence joins TRBV7-9 and TRBJ2-2, with D tentatively TRBD1 (5 bases). CDR1 and CDR2 from the germline V gene are SEHNR and FQNEAQ (reference sequence). The CDR3 has 15 residues. V lost 5 bases to trimming and J lost 4 bases, with 14 bases between them. The DNA of the CDR3 is TGTGCCAGCAGCCCTAGGGGTGTAGGCACCGGGGAGCTGTTTTTT. It codes for CASSPRGVGTGELFF. Full variable domain (missing parts from reference TRBV7-9 and TRBJ2-2): DTGVSQNPRHKITKRGQNVTFRCDPISEHNRLYWYRQTLGQGPEFLTYFQNEAQLEKSRLLSDRFSAERPKGSFSTLEIQRTEQGDSAMYLCASSPRGVGTGELFFGEGSRLTVL.

This clone showed up just a few times. The chain uses TRBV30 and TRBJ1-1; TRBD1 is a possible D gene (6 bases). The CDR3 sequence is 14 residues long. V gave up 2 bases and J gave up 10 bases, with 20 bases separating them. Germline V gene sequence: CDR1 GTSNPN, CDR2 SVGIG (reference sequence). For the CDR3, the DNA is TGTGCCTGGAGTTCGTGGAGGCAGGGGTTCCTAGCTTTCTTT. Its protein product is CAWSSWRQGFLAFF.

V usage is TRBV4-3 and J usage is TRBJ1-4; TRBD1 matches 8 bases. V lost 0 bases, J lost 7 bases, and 13 bases stayed unmatched. The V gene's germline CDR1 is LGHNA and CDR2 YSLEER. The length of the CDR3 is 18 residues. CDR3 region: CASSQEGPVGQGAEKLFF. CDR3 sequence (DNA): TGCGCCAGCAGCCAAGAAGGGCCCGTGGGGCAGGGGGCTGAAAAACTGTTTTTT.

On this clone itself: One end of the junction is discordant with germline, which a read error may explain. V is TRBV7-7 and J is TRBJ1-3, with TRBD1 as a possible D gene (6 bases). There are 18 residues in the CDR3. The germline V gene has CDR1 SSHAT and CDR2 FNYEAQ (reference sequence). The DNA of the CDR3 is TGTGCCAGCAGCCTAGCGCCGCCGGGACAAGTTTCCGGAAACACCATATATTTT. Translating gives CASSLAPPGQVSGNTIYF.

The chain recombines TRBV7-3 with TRBJ2-1; 11 positions agree with TRBD2. Germline V gene data show CDR1 as SGHTA and CDR2 as FQGTGA. The CDR3 consists of 15 residues. V shed 5 bases and J 3 bases; nucleotides not matched to a gene: 3. CDR3 bases: TGTGCCAGCAGCCCAACTAGCGGGGGCTACAATGAGCAGTTCTTC. Its translation: CASSPTSGGYNEQFF.

This clone was observed a few times. V usage is TRBV7-9 and J usage is TRBJ1-1, with D hard to call. The CDR3 is made up of 10 amino acids. With 5 bases removed from V and 11 bases from J, the gap between germline ends came to 9 bases. Germline CDR1 reads SEHNR; CDR2 reads FQNEAQ (reference sequence). CDR3 in DNA: TGTGCCAGCAGCGGTCAGTGGGCTTTCTTT. Its translation: CASSGQWAFF. The full variable domain, with the rest looked up from reference TRBV7-9 and TRBJ1-1, is DTGVSQNPRHKITKRGQNVTFRCDPISEHNRLYWYRQTLGQGPEFLTYFQNEAQLEKSRLLSDRFSAERPKGSFSTLEIQRTEQGDSAMYLCASSGQWAFFGQGTRLTVV.

This clone was seen once. The chain employs TRBV29-1 and TRBJ2-1; possibly TRBD2 for D (5 bases). The V gene lost 6 bases and the J gene lost 3 bases, with 18 bases spanning the gap. Germline V lookup: CDR1 SQVTM, CDR2 ANQGSEA. The CDR3 is made up of 15 amino acids. The CDR3 region has the DNA TGCAGCGTCCCCGGGTACGGCGGACTCTACAATGAGCAGTTCTTC. Residues: CSVPGYGGLYNEQFF.

The chain uses TRBV7-9 and TRBJ1-3; D not certain. CDR1 is SEHNR, CDR2 FQNEAQ, per germline (reference sequence). Trimming removed 2 bases from V and 0 bases from J, with 5 bases in between. This CDR3 comprises 14 residues. In DNA form, the CDR3 reads TGTGCCAGCAGCTTAACTCTCTCTGGAAACACCATATATTTT. This gives the protein CASSLTLSGNTIYF.

The chain recombines TRBV27 with TRBJ1-4; 7 bases match TRBD1. This CDR3 is built from 13 residues. With 9 bases clipped from V and 8 bases from J, the junction kept 9 bases outside the gene matches. Germline loops: CDR1 MNHEY, CDR2 SMNVEV (reference sequence). DNA of the CDR3: TGTGCCAGTACAGGGGCTATTAACGAAAAACTGTTTTTT. Residues: CASTGAINEKLFF.